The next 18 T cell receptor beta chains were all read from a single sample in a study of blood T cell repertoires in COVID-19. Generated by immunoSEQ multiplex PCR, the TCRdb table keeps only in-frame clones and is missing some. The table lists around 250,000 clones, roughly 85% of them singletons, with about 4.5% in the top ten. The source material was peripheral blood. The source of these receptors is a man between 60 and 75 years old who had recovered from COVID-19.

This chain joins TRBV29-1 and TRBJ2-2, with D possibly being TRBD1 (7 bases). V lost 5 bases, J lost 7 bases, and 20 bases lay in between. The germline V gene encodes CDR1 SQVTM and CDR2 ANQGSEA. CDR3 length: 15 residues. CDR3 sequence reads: CSVNFAGGRIGELFF. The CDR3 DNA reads TGCAGCGTTAATTTCGCAGGGGGGAGGATCGGGGAGCTGTTTTTT.

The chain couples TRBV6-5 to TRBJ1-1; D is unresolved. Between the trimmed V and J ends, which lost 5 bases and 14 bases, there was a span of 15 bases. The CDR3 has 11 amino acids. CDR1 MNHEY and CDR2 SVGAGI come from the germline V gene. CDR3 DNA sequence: TGTGCCAGCAGTACCACCAACATGCTCTTCTTT. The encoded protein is CASSTTNMLFF.

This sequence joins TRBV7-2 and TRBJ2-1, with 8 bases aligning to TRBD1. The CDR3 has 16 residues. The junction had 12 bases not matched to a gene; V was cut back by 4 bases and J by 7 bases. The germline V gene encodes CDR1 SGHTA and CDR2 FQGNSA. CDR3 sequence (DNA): TGTGCCAGCAGCTCATTTCAGGGGGCGGGTAATAATGAGCAGTTCTTC. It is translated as CASSSFQGAGNNEQFF.

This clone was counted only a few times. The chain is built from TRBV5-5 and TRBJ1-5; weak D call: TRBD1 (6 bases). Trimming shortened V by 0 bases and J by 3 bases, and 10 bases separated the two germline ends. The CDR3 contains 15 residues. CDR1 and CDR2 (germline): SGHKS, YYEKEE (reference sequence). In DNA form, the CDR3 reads TGTGCCAGCAGCTTGGTGACAGGAGTCAATCAGCCCCAGCATTTT. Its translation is CASSLVTGVNQPQHF.

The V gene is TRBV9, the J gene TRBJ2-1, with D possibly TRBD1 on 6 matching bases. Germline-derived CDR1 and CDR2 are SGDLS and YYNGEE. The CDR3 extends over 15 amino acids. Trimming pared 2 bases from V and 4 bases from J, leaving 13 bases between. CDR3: CASSVRTATYNEQFF. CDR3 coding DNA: TGTGCCAGCAGCGTTCGGACAGCGACGTACAATGAGCAGTTCTTC.

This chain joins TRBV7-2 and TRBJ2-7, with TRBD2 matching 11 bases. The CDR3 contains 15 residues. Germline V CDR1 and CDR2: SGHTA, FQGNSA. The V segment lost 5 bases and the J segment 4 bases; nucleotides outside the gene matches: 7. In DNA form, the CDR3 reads TGTGCCAGCAGCCAGAGGCCTAGCGGGAGGTACGAGCAGTACTTC. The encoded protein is CASSQRPSGRYEQYF.

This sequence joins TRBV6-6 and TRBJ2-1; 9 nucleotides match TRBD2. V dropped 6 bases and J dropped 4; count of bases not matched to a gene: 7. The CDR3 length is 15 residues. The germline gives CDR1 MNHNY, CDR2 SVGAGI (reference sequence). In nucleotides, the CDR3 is TGTGCCAGCAGAGCGGAGCGGGGGGAATACAATGAGCAGTTCTTC. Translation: CASRAERGEYNEQFF.

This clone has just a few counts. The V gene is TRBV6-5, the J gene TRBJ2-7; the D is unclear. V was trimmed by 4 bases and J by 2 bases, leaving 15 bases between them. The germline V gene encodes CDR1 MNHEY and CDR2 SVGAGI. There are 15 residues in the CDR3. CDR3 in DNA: TGTGCCAGCAGTTCTCACCGGGTGCAAACCTACGAGCAGTACTTC. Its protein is CASSSHRVQTYEQYF.

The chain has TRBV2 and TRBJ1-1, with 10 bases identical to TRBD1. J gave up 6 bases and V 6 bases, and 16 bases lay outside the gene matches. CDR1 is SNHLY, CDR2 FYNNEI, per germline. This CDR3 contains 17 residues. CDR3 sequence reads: CASSASRDRGSGPEAFF. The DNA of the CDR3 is TGTGCCAGCAGCGCGTCCCGGGACAGGGGATCGGGGCCTGAAGCTTTCTTT.

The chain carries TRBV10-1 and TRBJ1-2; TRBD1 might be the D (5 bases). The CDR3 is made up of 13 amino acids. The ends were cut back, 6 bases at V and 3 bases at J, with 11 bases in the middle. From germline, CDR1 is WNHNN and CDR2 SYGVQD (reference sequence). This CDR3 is CASSEQAYYGYTF. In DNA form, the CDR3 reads TGCGCCAGCAGCGAACAGGCGTACTATGGCTACACCTTC.

The DNA of the CDR3 is TGTGCCAGCAGCTGGGAACAACAGGGCCCGGCTTTCTTT. Translating gives CASSWEQQGPAFF. The gene calls are TRBV7-9 and TRBJ1-1; D is perhaps TRBD1 (6 bases). Germline V CDR1 and CDR2: SEHNR, FQNEAQ (reference sequence). The CDR3 is made up of 13 amino acids. Trimming shortened V by 4 bases and J by 11 bases, and 17 bases separated the two germline ends.

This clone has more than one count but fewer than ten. In nucleotides, the CDR3 is TGTGCCAGCAGTAAGACCAGGCTCGAAGCTTTCTTT. It codes for CASSKTRLEAFF. The V call is TRBV12-3 or TRBV12-4, the J call TRBJ1-1; no clear D. V was trimmed by 5 bases and J by 8 bases, leaving 12 bases between them. The CDR3 is 12 residues long.

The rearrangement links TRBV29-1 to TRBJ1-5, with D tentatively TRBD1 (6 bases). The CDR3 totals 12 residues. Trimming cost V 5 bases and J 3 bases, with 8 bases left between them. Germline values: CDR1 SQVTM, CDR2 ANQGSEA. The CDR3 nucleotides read TGCAGCGTTTCAGGGGCCAATCAGCCCCAGCATTTT. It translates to CSVSGANQPQHF.

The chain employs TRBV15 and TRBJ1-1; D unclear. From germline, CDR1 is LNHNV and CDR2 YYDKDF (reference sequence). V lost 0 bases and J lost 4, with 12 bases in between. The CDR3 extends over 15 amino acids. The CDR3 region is CATSRDPGWVTEAFF. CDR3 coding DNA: TGTGCCACCAGCAGAGATCCCGGGTGGGTCACTGAAGCTTTCTTT.

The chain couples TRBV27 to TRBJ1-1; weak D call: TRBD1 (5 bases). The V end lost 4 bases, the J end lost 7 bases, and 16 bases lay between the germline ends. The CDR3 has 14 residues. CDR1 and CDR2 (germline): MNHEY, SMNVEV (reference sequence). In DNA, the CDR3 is TGTGCCAGCAGTTACGGCCCAACAGGTCGTGAAGCTTTCTTT. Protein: CASSYGPTGREAFF.

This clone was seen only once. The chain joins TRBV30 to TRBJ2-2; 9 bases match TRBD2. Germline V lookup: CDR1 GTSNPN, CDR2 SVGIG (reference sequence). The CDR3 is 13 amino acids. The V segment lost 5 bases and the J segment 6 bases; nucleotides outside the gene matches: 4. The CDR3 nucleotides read TGTGCCTGGGAGCGGGGGGCACCCGGGGAGCTGTTTTTT. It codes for CAWERGAPGELFF.

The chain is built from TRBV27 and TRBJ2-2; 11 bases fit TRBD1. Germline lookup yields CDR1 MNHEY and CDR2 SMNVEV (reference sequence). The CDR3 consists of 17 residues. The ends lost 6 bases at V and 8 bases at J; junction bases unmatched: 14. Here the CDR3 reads CASRRDRGGRLLGELFF. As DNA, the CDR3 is TGTGCCAGCAGGCGGGACAGGGGGGGAAGGTTATTAGGGGAGCTGTTTTTT.

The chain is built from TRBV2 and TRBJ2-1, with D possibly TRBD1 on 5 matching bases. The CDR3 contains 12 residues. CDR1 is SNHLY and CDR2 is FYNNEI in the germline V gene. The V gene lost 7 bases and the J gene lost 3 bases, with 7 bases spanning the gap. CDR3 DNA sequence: TGTGCCAGCATCGACAGCTACAATGAGCAGTTCTTC. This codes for CASIDSYNEQFF.